Detailed here is one T cell receptor beta chain. The antigen is not known. This record comes from a study of graft-versus-host responses after intestinal transplantation. Study-level background: All recipients got anti-thymocyte globulin induction, then tacrolimus and steroids for roughly 3 years. Findings and caveats of the study: Early post-transplant HvG declines tracked with peak circulating GvH clone levels. Graft-versus-host to host-versus-graft clonal ratios in allografts were high in patients with graft-donor T cell macrochimerism. In recipient marrow, GvH clones were found, and some appeared first in ileum or blood.

Germline trimming cut 4 bases from V and 0 bases from J; bases unmatched to any gene: 4. CDR1 is SGHRS, CDR2 YFSETQ, per germline. The length of the CDR3 is 16 residues. Assay used: immunoSEQ multiplex PCR; TCRdb lists only in-frame clones, some missing. In the table there are some 93,000 clones, about 91% of which are singletons. J is TRBJ2-3 and V is TRBV5-1; TRBD2 agrees at 11 bases. The receptor comes from a human donor who received an intestinal transplant. The sequenced sample was unstimulated CD8+ T cells sorted from spleen or lymph node cells, obtained before intestinal transplant. DNA for the CDR3: TGCGCCAGCAGCGTGGGGACTAGCGGTAGCACAGATACGCAGTATTTT. This encodes CASSVGTSGSTDTQYF.